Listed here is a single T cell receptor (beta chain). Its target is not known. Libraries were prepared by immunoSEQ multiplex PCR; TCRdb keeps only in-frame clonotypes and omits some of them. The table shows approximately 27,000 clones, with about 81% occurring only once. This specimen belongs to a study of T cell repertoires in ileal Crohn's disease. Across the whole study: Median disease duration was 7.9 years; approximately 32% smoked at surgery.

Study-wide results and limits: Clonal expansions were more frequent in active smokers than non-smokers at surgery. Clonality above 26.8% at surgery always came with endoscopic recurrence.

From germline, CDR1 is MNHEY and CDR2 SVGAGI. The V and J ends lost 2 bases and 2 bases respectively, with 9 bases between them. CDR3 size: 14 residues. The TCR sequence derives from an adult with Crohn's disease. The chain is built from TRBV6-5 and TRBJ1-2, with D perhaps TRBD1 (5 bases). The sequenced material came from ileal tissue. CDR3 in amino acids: CASSYQGQNYGYTF. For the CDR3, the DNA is TGTGCCAGCAGTTACCAGGGCCAGAACTATGGCTACACCTTC.